This T cell receptor (beta chain) emerged from a study of T-cell reconstitution after alpha-beta-depleted transplantation in children. This clonotype was observed a few times. Germline V gene lookup returns CDR1 MNHEY and CDR2 SVGEGT. Trimming removed 7 bases from V and 5 bases from J, with 16 bases in between. This CDR3 region has 14 residues. The library targeted TCRbeta and was prepared with unique molecular identifiers. TCRdb fed the PCR reads into MiXCR, producing one record per CDR3 protein. This table has about 540,000 distinct CDR3 sequences, 18% appearing once. The TCR was taken from a human donor who donated a stem cell graft to a child with acute lymphoblastic leukemia. This chain connects TRBV6-2 or TRBV6-3 to TRBJ2-3, with D unclear. Sequencing used PBMCs from the stem cell graft donor, obtained from the stem cell graft. CDR3 protein: CASNPDSFEDTQYF. The CDR3 DNA reads TGTGCCAGCAACCCAGACTCATTCGAAGATACGCAGTATTTT.